The sequence of this TCR beta chain was determined in a study of cytomegalovirus exposure and HLA in healthy donors. This CDR3 spans 15 amino acids. J lost 5 bases, V lost 5 bases, and 6 bases had no gene match. Germline loops: CDR1 SGHAT, CDR2 FQNNGV. With 60 Vbeta and 13 Jbeta primers, the PCR was carried out. Libraries were prepared by immunoSEQ multiplex PCR; TCRdb keeps only in-frame clonotypes and omits some of them. Altogether about 170,000 clones are present, 75% to 80% being singletons, with the ten largest covering 0.98%. As for this clone: Antigen: not known.

The study, taken as a whole, reports: Analyzed later, association rates of TCRs varied across HLA loci, with DRB1 most and HLA-C fewest. Further analysis was carried out later, and it showed several of the most significant clusters appearing linked to common viral pathogens.

Specimen: PBMCs. The receptor was derived from a woman aged 50 to 60 in good health and CMV-seropositive. The chain employs TRBV11-2 and TRBJ2-3; 11 nucleotides line up with TRBD2. This CDR3 is CASSHSGGGKDTQYF. The CDR3 region has the DNA TGTGCCAGCAGCCATAGCGGGGGGGGCAAAGATACGCAGTATTTT.